The rows below give T cell receptor beta chains drawn from one sample of a study of blood T cells in healthy people across ages. Using its own MiXCR run on the 5' RACE reads, TCRdb lists one record per CDR3 protein. This table holds under 2,000,000 distinct CDR3 sequences, around 48% found once. What was sequenced was blood. Receptor source: a woman in her 40s in good health. The CDR3 runs from the conserved cysteine through the conserved F or W. The order of the fields is CDR3 protein, V gene.

cdr3_aa: CSAPLLASGDYNEQFF
v_call: TRBV20-1

cdr3_aa: CACSLTGDTQYF
v_call: TRBV7-9

cdr3_aa: CASSYSLAGFSDTQYF
v_call: TRBV6-5

cdr3_aa: CATSRVGRGQETQYF
v_call: TRBV15

cdr3_aa: CSARTGTTEAFF
v_call: TRBV29-1

cdr3_aa: CASSLAGVTNEQYF
v_call: TRBV7-9

cdr3_aa: CASSRVGQDGYTF
v_call: TRBV5-6

cdr3_aa: CASSSTGPITDTQYF
v_call: TRBV28

cdr3_aa: CASSLGLVGGWGDTQYF
v_call: TRBV12-3/TRBV12-4

cdr3_aa: CASSRRVNAEAFF
v_call: TRBV28

cdr3_aa: CASSYSGASSYEQYF
v_call: TRBV6-5

cdr3_aa: CASSYRGGQGIQETQYF
v_call: TRBV6-6

cdr3_aa: CSARLAVSTDTQYF
v_call: TRBV20-1

cdr3_aa: CASSFGGRENEQYF
v_call: TRBV7-2

cdr3_aa: CASSYVGDGNEQFF
v_call: TRBV6-2/TRBV6-3

cdr3_aa: CANGWGQETQYF
v_call: TRBV2

cdr3_aa: CSARDLRDYGEQYF
v_call: TRBV20-1

cdr3_aa: CASSYRRLSYEQYF
v_call: TRBV6-2/TRBV6-3

cdr3_aa: CAGSLAKTSGGAGNEQFF
v_call: TRBV11-3

cdr3_aa: CASSLGTFVGDTQYF
v_call: TRBV28

cdr3_aa: CASSFARFATYEQYF
v_call: TRBV13

cdr3_aa: CASSSFRAFDEQFF
v_call: TRBV6-2/TRBV6-3

cdr3_aa: CASSQDWAGEGNQPQHF
v_call: TRBV4-3

cdr3_aa: CASSPDRGRGSNQPQHF
v_call: TRBV28

cdr3_aa: CASTADINQPQHF
v_call: TRBV6-1

cdr3_aa: CSVRTQKDDEKLFF
v_call: TRBV29-1

cdr3_aa: CAISGGGQTNEQFF
v_call: TRBV10-3

cdr3_aa: CASSPGLAGINEQFF
v_call: TRBV12-3/TRBV12-4

cdr3_aa: CATSDPVRGPGANVLTF
v_call: TRBV24-1

cdr3_aa: CASSPNTYEQYF
v_call: TRBV7-2

cdr3_aa: CASSQAWSQGSDEQYF
v_call: TRBV4-2

cdr3_aa: CSAREIAGASYEQYF
v_call: TRBV20-1

cdr3_aa: CASSSAGPEYEQYF
v_call: TRBV5-1

cdr3_aa: CASSQDDSSNQPQHF
v_call: TRBV4-3

cdr3_aa: CASSPRTSTYTF
v_call: TRBV7-2